The 31 T cell receptor beta chains listed next were all sequenced from one sample in a study of cytomegalovirus exposure and HLA in healthy donors. Primers included in the PCR were 60 Vbeta and 13 Jbeta primers. Produced via immunoSEQ multiplex PCR; TCRdb's table is partial and in-frame only. Seen here are about 120,000 clones, roughly 9% observed once, and the top ten hold about 3%. The sequenced sample consisted of PBMCs. The receptors shown here come from a man aged 30-40 years in good health and CMV-seronegative.

This clone was counted a few times. This chain connects TRBV5-1 to TRBJ1-1, with a tentative D call TRBD1 (6 bases). Germline CDR1 reads SGHRS; CDR2 reads YFSETQ. Between the trimmed V and J ends, which lost 5 bases and 6 bases, there was a span of 14 bases. This CDR3 comprises 13 residues. This CDR3 is CASSNAKGAEAFF. The DNA for the CDR3 is TGCGCCAGCAGTAACGCGAAGGGGGCTGAAGCTTTCTTT. Full variable domain (outside the CDR3, taken from reference TRBV5-1 and TRBJ1-1): KAGVTQTPRYLIKTRGQQVTLSCSPISGHRSVSWYQQTPGQGLQFLFEYFSETQRNKGNFPGRFSGRQFSNSRSEMNVSTLELGDSALYLCASSNAKGAEAFFGQGTRLTVV.

This chain joins TRBV28 and TRBJ2-7, with D perhaps matching TRBD2 (6 bases). In germline, CDR1 is MDHEN, CDR2 SYDVKM. Trimming cost V 10 bases and J 0 bases, with 7 bases left between them. There are 11 residues in the CDR3. DNA for the CDR3: TGTGCCACCGGGGGCTCCTACGAGCAGTACTTC. Translation: CATGGSYEQYF.

In its sample, this clone was seen a few times. This chain uses TRBV28 with TRBJ2-7; tentative D call: TRBD1 (5 bases). Germline lookup yields CDR1 MDHEN and CDR2 SYDVKM. Between the trimmed V and J ends, which lost 7 bases and 4 bases, there was a span of 17 bases. The CDR3 is 14 amino acids. CDR3 residues: CASKRPQDSYEQYF. CDR3 DNA sequence: TGTGCCAGCAAACGCCCCCAAGACAGTTACGAGCAGTACTTC.

This chain joins TRBV5-1 and TRBJ2-1, with D unclear. Germline assignment: CDR1 SGHRS and CDR2 YFSETQ. V lost 0 bases to trimming and J lost 6 bases, with 7 bases between them. The CDR3 has 13 residues. The CDR3 nucleotides read TGCGCCAGCAGCTTGGCTACTTTCAATGAGCAGTTCTTC. Protein: CASSLATFNEQFF.

This clone turned up a few times. The rearrangement joins TRBV19 to TRBJ1-2; 11 bases fit TRBD1. CDR1 LNHDA and CDR2 SQIVND come from the germline V gene (reference sequence). This CDR3 comprises 14 residues. Trimming took 10 bases from V and 7 from J; bases not matched to a gene: 11. In nucleotides, the CDR3 is TGTGCCACCACCACTCCGGGACAGGGGGTTGGCTACACCTTC. It specifies CATTTPGQGVGYTF. The full variable domain, rest sourced from reference TRBV19 and TRBJ1-2, is DGGITQSPKYLFRKEGQNVTLSCEQNLNHDAMYWYRQDPGQGLRLIYYSQIVNDFQKGDIAEGYSVSREKKESFPLTVTSAQKNPTAFYLCATTTPGQGVGYTFGSGTRLTVV.

This clone was observed a few times. This chain connects TRBV10-1 to TRBJ2-1, with 13 bases identical to TRBD2. This CDR3 spans 14 amino acids. J gave up 9 bases and V 5 bases, and 4 bases lay outside the gene matches. Germline-derived CDR1 and CDR2 are WNHNN and SYGVQD (reference sequence). CDR3 bases: TGCGCCAGCAGTCCCGGACTAGCGGGAGTTGAGCAGTTCTTC. Residues: CASSPGLAGVEQFF.

This clone was counted only a few times. This chain links TRBV10-2 with TRBJ1-2; 9 nucleotides agree with TRBD1. Germline V gene lookup returns CDR1 WSHSY and CDR2 SAAADI. V gave up 4 bases and J gave up 9 bases; unmatched junction bases: 6. This CDR3 is 13 amino acids long. CDR3 sequence (DNA): TGCGCCAGCAGTGTACAGGGGGCAGGTCGCTACACCTTC. Its translation: CASSVQGAGRYTF.

This clone appeared a few times. The chain uses TRBV30 and TRBJ1-3; D might be TRBD1 (6 bases). Germline CDR1 reads GTSNPN; CDR2 reads SVGIG (reference sequence). V was pared by 8 bases and J by 0 bases, with 8 bases between. There are 12 residues in the CDR3. The CDR3 nucleotides are TGTGCCCGGGACAACTCTGGAAACACCATATATTTT. Its protein product is CARDNSGNTIYF.

This clone was observed a handful of times. The gene calls are TRBV29-1 and TRBJ1-5; D may be TRBD1 (5 bases). V lost 7 bases to trimming and J lost 7 bases, with 20 bases between them. The CDR3 runs 14 residues. The V gene's germline CDR1 is SQVTM and CDR2 ANQGSEA. The CDR3 sequence is CSALGGGAGQPQHF. Written as DNA, the CDR3 is TGCAGCGCCCTGGGGGGAGGGGCCGGACAGCCCCAGCATTTT.

V is TRBV5-4 and J is TRBJ2-7; D may be TRBD2 (6 bases). The CDR3 has 15 amino acids. Germline V gene data show CDR1 as SGHNT and CDR2 as YYREEE (reference sequence). Between the trimmed V and J ends, which lost 7 bases and 5 bases, there was a span of 22 bases. CDR3 DNA sequence: TGTGCCAGCGGAGGGGCCCCCCGAGCCTTTGACGAGCAGTACTTC. Amino acids: CASGGAPRAFDEQYF.

Notes on this clone: Other DNA sequences of this sample code for an identical CDR3. The gene calls are TRBV6-1 and TRBJ2-7, with 10 bases aligning to TRBD2. The CDR3 totals 15 residues. Germline CDR1 MNHNS, CDR2 SASEGT. The ends lost 6 bases at V and 0 bases at J; junction bases unmatched: 5. The CDR3 here is CASSPTSGISYEQYF. The CDR3 nucleotides are TGTGCCAGCAGCCCCACTAGCGGGATCTCCTACGAGCAGTACTTC.

The chain is built from TRBV29-1 and TRBJ2-1; 7 nucleotides align to TRBD2. Unmatched junction bases numbered 4, after V lost 4 bases and J lost 7 bases. Germline loops: CDR1 SQVTM, CDR2 ANQGSEA. The CDR3 is 12 amino acids. CDR3 residues: CSVGGTMNEQFF. The CDR3 region has the DNA TGCAGCGTTGGAGGGACTATGAATGAGCAGTTCTTC.

The chain joins TRBV7-2 to TRBJ2-1; D is possibly TRBD2 (7 bases). The germline CDR1 and CDR2 sequences are SGHTA and FQGNSA. Trimming cost V 1 base and J 7 bases, with 20 bases left between them. The CDR3 runs to 17 residues. The CDR3 coding sequence is TGTGCCAGCAGCTTAGGACCCGCGTGGGGGGGCCAGAATGAGCAGTTCTTC. Protein sequence: CASSLGPAWGGQNEQFF.

The chain carries TRBV7-9 and TRBJ2-2; the D gene is possibly TRBD1 (5 bases). V was shortened by 0 bases and J by 4 bases, with 15 bases between the two germline ends. There are 17 residues in the CDR3. Germline V gene data show CDR1 as SEHNR and CDR2 as FQNEAQ (reference sequence). The CDR3 is CASSLAGRAASTGELFF. The CDR3 nucleotides read TGTGCCAGCAGCTTAGCGGGCAGGGCCGCGAGCACCGGGGAGCTGTTTTTT.

This clone showed up just a few times. The chain is built from TRBV29-1 and TRBJ2-7, with 11 positions matching TRBD1. The CDR3 totals 15 residues. Germline assignment: CDR1 SQVTM and CDR2 ANQGSEA. V shed 0 bases and J 5 bases; nucleotides not matched to a gene: 6. This CDR3 reads CSVEEGTGGFDEQYF. The CDR3 nucleotides read TGCAGCGTTGAAGAAGGGACAGGGGGTTTTGACGAGCAGTACTTC.

This clone was observed a few times. The rearrangement joins TRBV30 to TRBJ2-1, with D unclear. CDR1 and CDR2 from the germline V gene are GTSNPN and SVGIG (reference sequence). The CDR3 has 11 amino acids. Trimming took off 0 bases at V and 5 bases at J, with 2 bases between the two ends. CDR3 DNA: TGTGCCTGGAGTGTCAACAATGAGCAGTTCTTC. Translation: CAWSVNNEQFF.

V and J are TRBV7-2 and TRBJ2-5, with 8 bases that match TRBD1. Unmatched junction bases numbered 12, after V lost 3 bases and J lost 9 bases. The CDR3 loop spans 15 amino acids. Germline-derived CDR1 and CDR2 are SGHTA and FQGNSA. The CDR3 region is CASSFSGQGAWAQYF. In nucleotides, the CDR3 is TGTGCCAGCAGCTTTTCGGGTCAGGGGGCTTGGGCCCAGTACTTC.

This clone was found a few times. The V and J genes are TRBV27 and TRBJ1-5, with 8 nucleotides matching TRBD1. The length of the CDR3 is 13 residues. V lost 6 bases and J lost 6; bases outside the gene matches: 4. Germline V gene lookup returns CDR1 MNHEY and CDR2 SMNVEV (reference sequence). CDR3 sequence reads: CASRRTGSQPQHF. The CDR3 coding sequence is TGTGCCAGCAGACGGACAGGGTCTCAGCCCCAGCATTTT.

There are a few counts of this clone. The chain links TRBV18 to TRBJ2-3; the match to TRBD1 covers 7 bases. The J segment lost 4 bases and the V segment lost 4 bases, leaving 5 bases of the junction unmatched. Per the germline V gene, CDR1 is KGHSH and CDR2 is LQKENI. There are 14 residues in the CDR3. The CDR3 coding sequence is TGTGCCAGCTCACTCCGACAGGGTGCAGATACGCAGTATTTT. It encodes CASSLRQGADTQYF.

This clone was detected a few times. The chain couples TRBV30 to TRBJ2-7; 9 positions match TRBD1. The CDR3 loop spans 13 amino acids. The V and J ends lost 5 bases and 6 bases, in that order; junction bases with no gene match: 8. Germline loops: CDR1 GTSNPN, CDR2 SVGIG (reference sequence). Here the CDR3 reads CAWCDRGLSEQYF. CDR3 nucleotide sequence: TGTGCCTGGTGCGACAGGGGGTTGAGCGAGCAGTACTTC.

J is TRBJ2-3 and V is TRBV19; 9 bases fit TRBD1. This CDR3 comprises 16 residues. Germline lookup yields CDR1 LNHDA and CDR2 SQIVND (reference sequence). J lost 7 bases, V lost 4 bases, and 12 bases had no gene match. The CDR3 is CASSTLPGQGPYTQYF. CDR3 nucleotides: TGTGCCAGTAGTACATTACCGGGACAGGGACCCTATACGCAGTATTTT.

In this sample, this clone turned up a few times. V and J are TRBV4-1 and TRBJ2-7; D is possibly TRBD1 (7 bases). V dropped 4 bases and J dropped 3 bases, with 13 bases sitting between them. CDR1 and CDR2 from the germline V gene are MGHRA and YSYEKL. The CDR3 length is 14 residues. This CDR3 reads CASSPGDSRYEQYF. CDR3 sequence (DNA): TGCGCCAGCAGCCCGGGGGACAGCCGCTACGAGCAGTACTTC.

The chain carries TRBV9 and TRBJ1-5; weak D call: TRBD1 (6 bases). Germline lookup yields CDR1 SGDLS and CDR2 YYNGEE. The CDR3 sequence is 15 residues long. Trimming left V 3 bases short and J 4 bases short, with 14 bases between. The CDR3 reads CASSERGGENQPQHF. The DNA of the CDR3 is TGTGCCAGCAGCGAGCGGGGGGGCGAGAATCAGCCCCAGCATTTT. Full variable domain (rest looked up from reference TRBV9 and TRBJ1-5): DSGVTQTPKHLITATGQRVTLRCSPRSGDLSVYWYQQSLDQGLQFLIQYYNGEERAKGNILERFSAQQFPDLHSELNLSSLELGDSALYFCASSERGGENQPQHFGDGTRLSIL.

This clone was recorded a few times. The chain combines TRBV5-1 with TRBJ2-7, with D perhaps TRBD1 (6 bases). The V gene lost 4 bases and the J gene lost 0 bases, with 14 bases spanning the gap. The CDR3 loop spans 15 amino acids. In germline, CDR1 is SGHRS, CDR2 YFSETQ. The CDR3 nucleotides read TGCGCCAGCAGCGGGGGCTGGGGCAGCTCCTACGAGCAGTACTTC. Its translation: CASSGGWGSSYEQYF.

This clone showed up just a few times. The V gene is TRBV5-6, the J gene TRBJ1-5; D unresolved. Germline CDR1 SGHDT, CDR2 YYEEEE. V was pared by 7 bases and J by 2 bases, with 13 bases between. There are 14 residues in the CDR3. The CDR3 loop reads CASRTWAGNQPQHF. The CDR3 DNA reads as TGTGCCAGCCGCACGTGGGCAGGCAATCAGCCCCAGCATTTT.

V and J are TRBV7-8 and TRBJ2-7; 9 bases line up with TRBD1. Trimming cost V 4 bases and J 3 bases; bases outside gene matches: 4. In germline, CDR1 is SGHVS, CDR2 FQNEAQ. The CDR3 contains 14 residues. The DNA of the CDR3 is TGTGCCAGCAGCTATGGGGGACAGGGCTACGAGCAGTACTTC. Protein product: CASSYGGQGYEQYF.

The chain uses TRBV25-1 and TRBJ2-7, with TRBD1 matching over 8 bases. The CDR3 length is 15 residues. Trimming removed 2 bases from V and 2 bases from J; junction bases left unmatched: 5. Germline CDR1 reads MGHDK; CDR2 reads SYGVNS. CDR3 region: CASSEGVQGAYEQYF. For the CDR3, the DNA is TGTGCCAGCAGTGAAGGGGTACAGGGGGCCTACGAGCAGTACTTC.

The chain employs TRBV28 and TRBJ1-4; D unresolved. The CDR3 loop spans 13 amino acids. V was cut by 1 base and J by 11 bases, with 11 bases left in between. Germline V lookup: CDR1 MDHEN, CDR2 SYDVKM. CDR3: CASSLSSPVKLFF. DNA for the CDR3: TGTGCCAGCAGTTTATCCTCCCCGGTGAAACTGTTTTTT.

There are a few counts of this clone. The chain couples TRBV2 to TRBJ2-7; 13 bases line up with TRBD2. CDR1 and CDR2 (germline): SNHLY, FYNNEI. The CDR3 consists of 15 residues. V lost 5 bases, J lost 6 bases, and 7 bases stayed unmatched. In nucleotides, the CDR3 is TGTGCCAGCAGTTCTACTAGCGGGAGGGCCTCCGAGCAGTACTTC. This gives the protein CASSSTSGRASEQYF. Together with reference TRBV2 and TRBJ2-7, the CDR3 gives the full variable domain: EPEVTQTPSHQVTQMGQEVILRCVPISNHLYFYWYRQILGQKVEFLVSFYNNEISEKSEIFDDQFSVERPDGSNFTLKIRSTKLEDSAMYFCASSSTSGRASEQYFGPGTRLTVT.

The chain recombines TRBV5-8 with TRBJ1-2; D is uncertain. Trimming took 2 bases from V and 8 from J, leaving 4 bases between them. The CDR3 sequence is 10 residues long. The germline V gene has CDR1 SGHTS and CDR2 YDEGEE. CDR3 loop: CASSFSGYTF. The CDR3, as DNA: TGTGCCAGCAGCTTCTCCGGCTACACCTTC.

This clone was counted a few times. This chain joins TRBV5-4 and TRBJ2-3; 14 bases are a match to TRBD2. CDR3 length: 16 residues. The germline V gene encodes CDR1 SGHNT and CDR2 YYREEE (reference sequence). The junction had 3 bases not matched to a gene; V was cut back by 0 bases and J by 6 bases. The CDR3: CASSLAGLAGVDTQYF. The CDR3 bases are TGTGCCAGCAGCTTGGCGGGACTAGCGGGAGTGGATACGCAGTATTTT.